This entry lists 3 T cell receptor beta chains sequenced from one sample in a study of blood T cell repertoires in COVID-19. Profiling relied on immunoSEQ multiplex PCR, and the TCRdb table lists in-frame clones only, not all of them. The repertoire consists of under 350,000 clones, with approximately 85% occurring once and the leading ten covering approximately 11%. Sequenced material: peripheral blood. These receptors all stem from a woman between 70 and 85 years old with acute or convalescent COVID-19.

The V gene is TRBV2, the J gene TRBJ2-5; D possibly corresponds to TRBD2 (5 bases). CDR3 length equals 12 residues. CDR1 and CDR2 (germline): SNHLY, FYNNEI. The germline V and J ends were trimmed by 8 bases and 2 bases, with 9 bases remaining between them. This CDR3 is CASRGLQETQYF. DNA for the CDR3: TGTGCCAGCCGGGGTCTTCAAGAGACCCAGTACTTC.

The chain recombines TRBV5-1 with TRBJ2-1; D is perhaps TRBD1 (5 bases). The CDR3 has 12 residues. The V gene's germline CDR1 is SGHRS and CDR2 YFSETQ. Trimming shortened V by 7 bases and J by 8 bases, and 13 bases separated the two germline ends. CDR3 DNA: TGCGCCAGCTCGGATCAGGGATATGAGCAGTTCTTC. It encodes CASSDQGYEQFF.

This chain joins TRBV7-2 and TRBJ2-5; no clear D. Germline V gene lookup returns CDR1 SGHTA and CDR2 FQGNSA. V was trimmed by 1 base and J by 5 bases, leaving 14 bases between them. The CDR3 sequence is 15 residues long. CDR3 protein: CASSLGGVGAETQYF. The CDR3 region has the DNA TGTGCCAGCAGCTTAGGAGGTGTGGGTGCGGAGACCCAGTACTTC.